The 24 T cell receptor beta chains presented below share a single source sample, sequenced in a study of OX40 agonist ivuxolimab in advanced cancers. Generated by immunoSEQ multiplex PCR, the TCRdb table keeps only in-frame clones and is missing some. This table holds tens of thousands of clones, approximately 85% found once. This specimen consisted of CD4+ or CD8+ T cells sorted from blood, obtained in a trial of the OX40 agonist ivuxolimab. All receptors come from an adult with an advanced solid tumor such as melanoma, head and neck, liver or kidney cancer.

The chain recombines TRBV13 with TRBJ2-7; 13 bases are shared with TRBD2. Unmatched junction bases numbered 2, after V lost 2 bases and J lost 4 bases. The CDR3 runs 15 residues. Germline lookup yields CDR1 PRHDT and CDR2 FYEKMQ (reference sequence). Written as DNA, the CDR3 is TGTGCCAGCAGCTTATGGACTAGCGGGGGTTACGAGCAGTACTTC. As protein: CASSLWTSGGYEQYF.

Only one count was recorded for this clone. DNA of the CDR3: TGTGCCAGCAGCTTGGTAGCGGGAGGCCACAGCTCCTACAATGAGCAGTTCTTC. Translation gives CASSLVAGGHSSYNEQFF. This chain uses TRBV7-8 with TRBJ2-1, with 10 positions matching TRBD2. The germline V gene encodes CDR1 SGHVS and CDR2 FQNEAQ. The J segment lost 0 bases and the V segment lost 3 bases, leaving 8 bases of the junction unmatched. CDR3 length: 18 residues.

This chain uses TRBV5-1 with TRBJ1-1, with D perhaps matching TRBD1 (6 bases). CDR1 and CDR2 (germline): SGHRS, YFSETQ. Between the trimmed V and J ends, which lost 1 base and 0 bases, there was a span of 10 bases. The CDR3 loop spans 15 amino acids. CDR3 sequence (DNA): TGCGCCAGCAGCTTGAACAGGGCCATGAACACTGAAGCTTTCTTT. It translates to CASSLNRAMNTEAFF.

This CDR3 is CASSFMPLEGYTF. The CDR3 DNA is TGTGCCAGCAGTTTTATGCCTCTAGAAGGCTACACCTTC. The chain couples TRBV27 to TRBJ1-2, with D uncertain. Trimming removed 3 bases at V and 8 bases at J, with 13 bases between. CDR3 size: 13 residues. From germline, CDR1 is MNHEY and CDR2 SMNVEV (reference sequence).

V gene TRBV7-2 combines with J gene TRBJ2-1; D remains ambiguous. V was clipped by 3 bases and J by 4 bases, with 4 bases between them. This CDR3 has 12 residues. Germline lookup yields CDR1 SGHTA and CDR2 FQGNSA. CDR3: CASSLGYNEQFF. The CDR3 DNA sequence: TGTGCCAGCAGCTTGGGGTACAATGAGCAGTTCTTC.

J is TRBJ2-7 and V is TRBV5-6, with D possibly matching TRBD1 (6 bases). This CDR3 spans 12 amino acids. Germline lookup yields CDR1 SGHDT and CDR2 YYEEEE. The V gene lost 6 bases and the J gene lost 6 bases, with 13 bases spanning the gap. The CDR3 loop reads CASIRTAREQYF. The CDR3, as DNA: TGTGCCAGCATCAGGACAGCGCGCGAGCAGTACTTC. The full variable domain, its missing parts supplied by reference TRBV5-6 and TRBJ2-7, is DAGVTQSPTHLIKTRGQQVTLRCSPKSGHDTVSWYQQALGQGPQFIFQYYEEEERQRGNFPDRFSGHQFPNYSSELNVNALLLGDSALYLCASIRTAREQYFGPGTRLTVT.

This chain links TRBV7-9 with TRBJ2-7, with 8 bases lining up with TRBD2. Unmatched junction bases numbered 6, after V lost 2 bases and J lost 0 bases. The CDR3 runs to 16 residues. In germline, CDR1 is SEHNR, CDR2 FQNEAQ (reference sequence). The CDR3 nucleotides are TGTGCCAGCAGCTTAATAGCGGGACGGAGCTCCTACGAGCAGTACTTC. Its translation is CASSLIAGRSSYEQYF.

V usage is TRBV7-2 and J usage is TRBJ2-7, with 9 nucleotides matching TRBD2. CDR1 is SGHTA and CDR2 is FQGNSA in the germline V gene. The CDR3 covers 14 residues. Germline trimming cut 4 bases from V and 5 bases from J; bases unmatched to any gene: 6. CDR3 region: CASSYSGGGNEQYF. CDR3 nucleotide sequence: TGTGCCAGCAGCTATAGCGGGGGAGGTAACGAGCAGTACTTC.

The chain carries TRBV19 and TRBJ1-5; D is perhaps TRBD1 (5 bases). Trimming left V 1 base short and J 1 base short, with 11 bases between. The CDR3 contains 16 residues. The germline V gene has CDR1 LNHDA and CDR2 SQIVND (reference sequence). The CDR3 bases are TGTGCCAGTAGTATAGGGCTACCAGGGAGCAATCAGCCCCAGCATTTT. Translation gives CASSIGLPGSNQPQHF.

J is TRBJ2-1 and V is TRBV4-1; no reliable D call. Looked up from germline, CDR1 is MGHRA and CDR2 is YSYEKL. The CDR3 spans 12 residues. Trimming cost V 3 bases and J 9 bases, with 9 bases left between them. CDR3 residues: CASSHYPSEQFF. The CDR3 coding sequence is TGCGCCAGCAGCCATTACCCCAGTGAGCAGTTCTTC.

This chain's CDR3 is CASSLSADREQETQYF. The CDR3 bases are TGTGCCAGCAGTTTATCCGCGGACAGGGAACAAGAGACCCAGTACTTC. This chain uses TRBV27 with TRBJ2-5, with 8 bases lining up with TRBD1. V was pared by 0 bases and J by 2 bases, with 5 bases of the junction left unmatched. This CDR3 is built from 16 residues. Germline loops: CDR1 MNHEY, CDR2 SMNVEV (reference sequence).

The chain links TRBV7-2 to TRBJ1-1; maybe TRBD1 (6 bases). Germline V CDR1 and CDR2: SGHTA, FQGNSA. The V end was cut by 6 bases, the J end by 4 bases, with 9 bases between. The CDR3 is made up of 12 amino acids. The CDR3 DNA is TGTGCCAGCAGTACAGGGAGCACTGAAGCTTTCTTT. Residues: CASSTGSTEAFF.

This clone was found once. This chain uses TRBV7-2 with TRBJ2-5; 11 nucleotides align to TRBD2. CDR3 size: 16 residues. Germline CDR1 SGHTA, CDR2 FQGNSA. Trimming removed 3 bases from V and 2 bases from J; junction bases left unmatched: 5. CDR3 loop: CASSFLLAGGQETQYF. Written as DNA, the CDR3 is TGTGCCAGCAGCTTTCTCCTAGCGGGGGGACAAGAGACCCAGTACTTC.

V is TRBV7-8 and J is TRBJ1-5; perhaps TRBD1 as D (6 bases). Trimming stripped 5 bases from V and 0 bases from J, with 23 bases between. Germline lookup yields CDR1 SGHVS and CDR2 FQNEAQ. The CDR3 covers 19 residues. CDR3 region: CASSPTRAQGSYSNQPQHF. In DNA, the CDR3 is TGTGCCAGCAGCCCCACGAGGGCTCAGGGGAGTTATAGCAATCAGCCCCAGCATTTT.

V is TRBV4-3 and J is TRBJ2-1; D unclear. V gave up 0 bases and J gave up 0 bases, with 9 bases separating them. Germline CDR1 and CDR2: LGHNA and YSLEER. The CDR3 is 16 amino acids. The CDR3 spells CASSQDPMNSYNEQFF. The CDR3 coding sequence is TGCGCCAGCAGCCAAGATCCCATGAACTCCTACAATGAGCAGTTCTTC.

The chain is built from TRBV9 and TRBJ2-7; 11 bases agree with TRBD2. The CDR3 consists of 14 residues. CDR1 and CDR2 (germline): SGDLS, YYNGEE. Trimming removed 4 bases from V and 3 bases from J; junction bases left unmatched: 3. The CDR3 sequence is CASSTTSGSYEQYF. For the CDR3, the DNA is TGTGCCAGCAGCACAACTAGCGGGAGCTACGAGCAGTACTTC. The full variable domain, with the rest looked up from reference TRBV9 and TRBJ2-7, is DSGVTQTPKHLITATGQRVTLRCSPRSGDLSVYWYQQSLDQGLQFLIQYYNGEERAKGNILERFSAQQFPDLHSELNLSSLELGDSALYFCASSTTSGSYEQYFGPGTRLTVT.

The chain couples TRBV7-9 to TRBJ2-3; D may be TRBD2 (5 bases). The CDR3 consists of 14 residues. The germline CDR1 and CDR2 sequences are SEHNR and FQNEAQ (reference sequence). V was pared by 5 bases and J by 1 base, with 10 bases between. The CDR3 bases are TGTGCCAGCAGCCCTTTTAGCGGCACAGATACGCAGTATTTT. Its protein product is CASSPFSGTDTQYF.

The chain links TRBV14 to TRBJ2-7, with D unclear. Germline V gene lookup returns CDR1 SGHDN and CDR2 FVKESK. The CDR3 length is 15 residues. Trimming took off 1 base at V and 1 base at J, with 11 bases between the two ends. The CDR3 region has the DNA TGTGCCAGCAGCCAAGTGGACGTACCATCCTACGAGCAGTACTTC. The encoded protein is CASSQVDVPSYEQYF.

This chain links TRBV15 with TRBJ1-1; 7 bases map to TRBD1. From germline, CDR1 is LNHNV and CDR2 YYDKDF (reference sequence). J gave up 2 bases and V 0 bases, and 3 bases lay outside the gene matches. The CDR3 loop spans 15 amino acids. CDR3 DNA: TGTGCCACCAGCAGAGAGAACAGGGGTAACACTGAAGCTTTCTTT. It specifies CATSRENRGNTEAFF. The variable domain in full, completed from reference TRBV15 and TRBJ1-1, reads DAMVIQNPRYQVTQFGKPVTLSCSQTLNHNVMYWYQQKSSQAPKLLFHYYDKDFNNEADTPDNFQSRRPNTSFCFLDIRSPGLGDTAMYLCATSRENRGNTEAFFGQGTRLTVV.

The chain recombines TRBV7-8 with TRBJ1-1, with TRBD1 as a possible D gene (6 bases). V lost 8 bases to trimming and J lost 3 bases, with 28 bases between them. This CDR3 is 18 amino acids long. The germline CDR1 and CDR2 sequences are SGHVS and FQNEAQ. The CDR3 region is CASSSFGDTIVEDTEAFF. The CDR3 coding sequence is TGTGCCAGCTCCTCATTCGGGGACACCATCGTAGAGGACACTGAAGCTTTCTTT.

This chain joins TRBV11-2 and TRBJ1-3, with D perhaps matching TRBD1 (5 bases). The CDR3 is made up of 16 amino acids. Trimming removed 5 bases at V and 4 bases at J, with 18 bases between. Germline-derived CDR1 and CDR2 are SGHAT and FQNNGV. In DNA form, the CDR3 reads TGTGCCAGCAGCCCCAATGGGGGGGAGAGAGGAAACACCATATATTTT. Amino acid sequence: CASSPNGGERGNTIYF.

V is TRBV9 and J is TRBJ2-3, with D uncertain. This CDR3 is 12 amino acids long. Per germline, CDR1 SGDLS and CDR2 YYNGEE. V dropped 0 bases and J dropped 1 base, with 0 bases sitting between them. Here the CDR3 reads CASSVGTDTQYF. In DNA, the CDR3 is TGTGCCAGCAGCGTAGGCACAGATACGCAGTATTTT.

This chain uses TRBV9 with TRBJ1-2; D is perhaps TRBD1 (5 bases). Germline assignment: CDR1 SGDLS and CDR2 YYNGEE. V was cut by 3 bases and J by 4 bases, with 13 bases left in between. The CDR3 totals 14 residues. In DNA form, the CDR3 reads TGTGCCAGCAGCGCCACAGACAGAATCTATGGCTACACCTTC. Protein sequence: CASSATDRIYGYTF.

The V and J genes are TRBV7-9 and TRBJ1-1; D unresolved. The CDR3 sequence is 13 residues long. The germline gives CDR1 SEHNR, CDR2 FQNEAQ (reference sequence). The V end was cut by 1 base, the J end by 1 base, with 4 bases between. CDR3 in amino acids: CASSLDRNTEAFF. In DNA, the CDR3 is TGTGCCAGCAGCTTAGACAGGAACACTGAAGCTTTCTTT.